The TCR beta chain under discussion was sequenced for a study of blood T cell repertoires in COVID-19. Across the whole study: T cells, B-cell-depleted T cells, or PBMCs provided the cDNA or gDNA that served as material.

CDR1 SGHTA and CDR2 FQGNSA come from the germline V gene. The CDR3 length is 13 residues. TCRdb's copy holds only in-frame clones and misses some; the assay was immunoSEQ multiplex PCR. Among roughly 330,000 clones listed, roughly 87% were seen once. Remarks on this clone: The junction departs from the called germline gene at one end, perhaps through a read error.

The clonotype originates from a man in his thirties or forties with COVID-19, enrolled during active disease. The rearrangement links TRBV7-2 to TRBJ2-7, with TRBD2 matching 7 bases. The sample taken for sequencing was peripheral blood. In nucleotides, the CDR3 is TGTGCCACCAGCGAGAGCGGGACCTACGAGCAGTACTTC. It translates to CATSESGTYEQYF.